The next 23 T cell receptor beta chains were all read from a single sample in a study of T cell changes during pregnancy in multiple sclerosis. Produced via immunoSEQ multiplex PCR; TCRdb's table is partial and in-frame only. The sample has about 44,000 clones, 89% seen once. The specimen comprised CD4+ T cells from peripheral blood mononuclear cells, sampled after pregnancy. These receptors all stem from a female donor with multiple sclerosis, enrolled in a pregnancy study.

This clone has just one count. The chain joins TRBV19 to TRBJ2-7, with 8 nucleotides matching TRBD1. This CDR3 has 13 residues. With V trimmed by 5 bases and J by 5 bases, 5 bases remained unmatched. Germline CDR1 and CDR2: LNHDA and SQIVND (reference sequence). CDR3 DNA: TGTGCCAGTAGTGCCCAGGGGGCCCACGAGCAGTACTTC. Residues: CASSAQGAHEQYF.

J is TRBJ2-2 and V is TRBV19, with unresolved D. The CDR3 runs 13 residues. Germline CDR1 reads LNHDA; CDR2 reads SQIVND (reference sequence). V shed 3 bases and J shed 2 bases, with 4 bases lying between them. The CDR3 loop is CASSILNTGELFF. The CDR3 DNA sequence: TGTGCCAGTAGTATTTTAAACACCGGGGAGCTGTTTTTT. Full variable domain (rest looked up from reference TRBV19 and TRBJ2-2): DGGITQSPKYLFRKEGQNVTLSCEQNLNHDAMYWYRQDPGQGLRLIYYSQIVNDFQKGDIAEGYSVSREKKESFPLTVTSAQKNPTAFYLCASSILNTGELFFGEGSRLTVL.

CDR3 sequence: CASSEGGAPNEKLFF. The CDR3, as DNA: TGTGCCAGCAGTGAGGGAGGGGCTCCTAATGAAAAACTGTTTTTT. J is TRBJ1-4 and V is TRBV25-1; D is possibly TRBD1 (5 bases). This CDR3 has 15 amino acids. Trimming left V 3 bases short and J 3 bases short, with 11 bases between. Germline V gives CDR1 MGHDK, CDR2 SYGVNS.

The V call is TRBV5-1, the J call TRBJ2-1; 11 bases align to TRBD2. V dropped 4 bases and J dropped 6; count of bases not matched to a gene: 6. The CDR3 has 15 amino acids. The germline V gene has CDR1 SGHRS and CDR2 YFSETQ. The CDR3 sequence is CASSGQLAGVNEQFF. The CDR3 bases are TGCGCCAGCAGCGGGCAACTAGCGGGAGTCAATGAGCAGTTCTTC.

The rearrangement joins TRBV6-5 to TRBJ2-6; no definite D call. Per the germline V gene, CDR1 is MNHEY and CDR2 is SVGAGI. V lost 2 bases and J lost 0, with 5 bases in between. This CDR3 region has 15 residues. CDR3 sequence: CASSYGGSGANVLTF. The CDR3 DNA reads as TGTGCCAGCAGTTACGGCGGCTCTGGGGCCAACGTCCTGACTTTC.

This clone was detected once. The chain has TRBV19 and TRBJ2-7, with TRBD2 as a possible D gene (6 bases). V was pared by 0 bases and J by 7 bases, with 10 bases between. This CDR3 spans 13 amino acids. Germline V gives CDR1 LNHDA, CDR2 SQIVND (reference sequence). CDR3 region: CASSIEGGREQYF. CDR3 nucleotide sequence: TGTGCCAGTAGTATAGAGGGGGGTCGAGAGCAGTACTTC. Full variable domain (remainder filled in from reference TRBV19 and TRBJ2-7): DGGITQSPKYLFRKEGQNVTLSCEQNLNHDAMYWYRQDPGQGLRLIYYSQIVNDFQKGDIAEGYSVSREKKESFPLTVTSAQKNPTAFYLCASSIEGGREQYFGPGTRLTVT.

The chain recombines TRBV7-9 with TRBJ1-4; 10 nucleotides line up with TRBD1. V trimming: 2 bases; J trimming: 8 bases; junction bases outside the gene matches: 8. Germline CDR1 and CDR2: SEHNR and FQNEAQ (reference sequence). CDR3 length: 16 residues. CDR3 protein: CASSLLRDRGREKLFF. Here the CDR3 DNA reads TGTGCCAGCAGCTTACTCCGGGACAGGGGAAGAGAAAAACTGTTTTTT.

The chain is built from TRBV27 and TRBJ2-2; D remains unclear. The germline CDR1 and CDR2 sequences are MNHEY and SMNVEV (reference sequence). Trimming took 1 base from V and 2 from J, leaving 5 bases between them. This CDR3 has 14 residues. The CDR3 DNA reads TGTGCCAGCAGTTTATGGGCAAACACCGGGGAGCTGTTTTTT. The encoded protein is CASSLWANTGELFF.

V and J are TRBV11-3 and TRBJ2-7, with D tentatively TRBD1 (6 bases). The CDR3 contains 15 residues. Germline-derived CDR1 and CDR2 are SGHNT and YENEEA. The germline V and J ends were trimmed by 0 bases and 2 bases, with 11 bases remaining between them. The CDR3 spells CASSLETGSTYEQYF. The CDR3 coding sequence is TGTGCCAGCAGCTTAGAGACAGGAAGCACCTACGAGCAGTACTTC.

This chain connects TRBV7-2 to TRBJ2-7; unclear D gene. The V and J ends lost 5 bases and 2 bases respectively, with 10 bases between them. The CDR3 totals 13 residues. Germline-derived CDR1 and CDR2 are SGHTA and FQGNSA. The CDR3 nucleotides read TGTGCCAGCAGCCCCTCGTCTGCCTACGAGCAGTACTTC. It codes for CASSPSSAYEQYF.

V usage is TRBV6-6 and J usage is TRBJ2-5, with TRBD2 matching over 7 bases. Per germline, CDR1 MNHNY and CDR2 SVGAGI (reference sequence). Trimming cost V 8 bases and J 4 bases; bases outside gene matches: 4. The CDR3 spans 12 residues. CDR3: CASGAGVETQYF. The CDR3 region has the DNA TGTGCCAGCGGGGCGGGAGTAGAGACCCAGTACTTC.

This chain connects TRBV5-6 to TRBJ1-1; 8 bases are a match to TRBD1. CDR1 and CDR2 from the germline V gene are SGHDT and YYEEEE. The CDR3 is 15 amino acids. V was pared by 4 bases and J by 3 bases, with 8 bases of the junction left unmatched. The CDR3 coding sequence is TGTGCCAGCAGCCCGAACAGGGGGTGGGACACTGAAGCTTTCTTT. Translation gives CASSPNRGWDTEAFF.

The chain recombines TRBV2 with TRBJ2-7, with a tentative D call TRBD2 (6 bases). Germline V gene sequence: CDR1 SNHLY, CDR2 FYNNEI. Trimming cost V 3 bases and J 5 bases, with 17 bases left between them. The CDR3 extends over 15 amino acids. CDR3 in DNA: TGTGCCAGCAGTGACGCTAGGACTAAGGGACACGAGCAGTACTTC. This codes for CASSDARTKGHEQYF.

This chain uses TRBV29-1 with TRBJ1-3; 7 nucleotides match TRBD1. CDR1 and CDR2 from the germline V gene are SQVTM and ANQGSEA. The V gene end was trimmed by 7 bases and the J gene end by 6 bases; junction bases not matched to a gene: 6. The CDR3 sequence is 12 residues long. CDR3 loop: CSAVTGLNTIYF. The CDR3 nucleotides are TGCAGCGCCGTGACAGGGTTAAACACCATATATTTT.

V gene TRBV2 combines with J gene TRBJ2-3, with D perhaps matching TRBD1 (5 bases). The CDR3 is 13 amino acids. V was cut by 2 bases and J by 4 bases, with 7 bases left in between. Germline CDR1 is SNHLY and CDR2 is FYNNEI. The CDR3 sequence: CASSEQGSDTQYF. The CDR3, as DNA: TGTGCCAGCAGTGAACAGGGCTCAGATACGCAGTATTTT. The full variable domain, with the rest looked up from reference TRBV2 and TRBJ2-3, is EPEVTQTPSHQVTQMGQEVILRCVPISNHLYFYWYRQILGQKVEFLVSFYNNEISEKSEIFDDQFSVERPDGSNFTLKIRSTKLEDSAMYFCASSEQGSDTQYFGPGTRLTVL.

The rearrangement links TRBV5-1 to TRBJ2-3, with TRBD2 matching 8 bases. V shed 2 bases, J shed 5 bases, and the junction held 7 bases outside the gene matches. The CDR3 covers 15 residues. The germline gives CDR1 SGHRS, CDR2 YFSETQ. Here the CDR3 DNA reads TGCGCCAGCAGCTTTAGCGGGGCTATAGGAGATACGCAGTATTTT. Translating it yields CASSFSGAIGDTQYF.

This chain's CDR3 is CASSFWAKPQDQPQHF. In nucleotides, the CDR3 is TGTGCCAGCAGCTTTTGGGCGAAACCCCAGGATCAGCCCCAGCATTTT. This chain links TRBV7-2 with TRBJ1-5; D unresolved. Germline V CDR1 and CDR2: SGHTA, FQGNSA. Trimming took off 3 bases at V and 5 bases at J, with 17 bases between the two ends. The CDR3 covers 16 residues.

The chain joins TRBV5-1 to TRBJ2-5; 9 bases map to TRBD1. CDR1 SGHRS and CDR2 YFSETQ come from the germline V gene. With 2 bases clipped from V and 4 bases from J, the junction kept 9 bases outside the gene matches. This CDR3 comprises 16 residues. DNA of the CDR3: TGCGCCAGCAGCTTAGGGACAGGGTGGTCTACAGAGACCCAGTACTTC. This sequence encodes CASSLGTGWSTETQYF.

The genes are TRBV18 and TRBJ2-1; 10 positions agree with TRBD2. Germline V gene sequence: CDR1 KGHSH, CDR2 LQKENI. Unmatched junction bases numbered 6, after V lost 3 bases and J lost 7 bases. The CDR3 loop spans 15 amino acids. CDR3 sequence reads: CASSPTSGDWNEQFF. The CDR3 DNA follows: TGTGCCAGCTCACCTACTAGCGGGGATTGGAATGAGCAGTTCTTC. Based on the CDR3 plus reference TRBV18 and TRBJ2-1, the full variable domain is NAGVMQNPRHLVRRRGQEARLRCSPMKGHSHVYWYRQLPEEGLKFMVYLQKENIIDESGMPKERFSAEFPKEGPSILRIQQVVRGDSAAYFCASSPTSGDWNEQFFGPGTRLTVL.

CDR3 nucleotide sequence: TGTGCCAGCAGTCCCGGACAGTTTCTCTCCTACGAGCAGTACTTC. This translates into CASSPGQFLSYEQYF. This chain uses TRBV28 with TRBJ2-7, with TRBD1 as a possible D gene (6 bases). V lost 5 bases and J lost 0, with 14 bases in between. In germline, CDR1 is MDHEN, CDR2 SYDVKM. The CDR3 totals 15 residues.

The V call is TRBV30, the J call TRBJ2-1; 11 bases match TRBD1. CDR3 size: 15 residues. Germline-derived CDR1 and CDR2 are GTSNPN and SVGIG (reference sequence). V dropped 2 bases and J dropped 10; count of bases not matched to a gene: 10. The CDR3 DNA reads as TGTGCCTGGAGTTTTTCGGACAGGGGGCTTCGGGAGCAGTTCTTC. This codes for CAWSFSDRGLREQFF.

V and J are TRBV7-9 and TRBJ2-7; D remains ambiguous. V shed 2 bases and J shed 6 bases, with 8 bases lying between them. CDR1 and CDR2 from the germline V gene are SEHNR and FQNEAQ (reference sequence). This CDR3 contains 12 residues. CDR3 sequence reads: CASSLTWSEQYF. In DNA form, the CDR3 reads TGTGCCAGCAGCTTAACCTGGAGCGAGCAGTACTTC.

The J gene is TRBJ2-3, the V gene TRBV7-2; 11 bases are a match to TRBD2. The CDR3 length is 13 residues. The germline CDR1 and CDR2 sequences are SGHTA and FQGNSA. The V gene end was trimmed by 8 bases and the J gene end by 7 bases; junction bases not matched to a gene: 5. CDR3 sequence: CASGTSGSNTQYF. The CDR3 coding sequence is TGTGCCAGCGGGACTAGCGGTTCAAATACGCAGTATTTT.